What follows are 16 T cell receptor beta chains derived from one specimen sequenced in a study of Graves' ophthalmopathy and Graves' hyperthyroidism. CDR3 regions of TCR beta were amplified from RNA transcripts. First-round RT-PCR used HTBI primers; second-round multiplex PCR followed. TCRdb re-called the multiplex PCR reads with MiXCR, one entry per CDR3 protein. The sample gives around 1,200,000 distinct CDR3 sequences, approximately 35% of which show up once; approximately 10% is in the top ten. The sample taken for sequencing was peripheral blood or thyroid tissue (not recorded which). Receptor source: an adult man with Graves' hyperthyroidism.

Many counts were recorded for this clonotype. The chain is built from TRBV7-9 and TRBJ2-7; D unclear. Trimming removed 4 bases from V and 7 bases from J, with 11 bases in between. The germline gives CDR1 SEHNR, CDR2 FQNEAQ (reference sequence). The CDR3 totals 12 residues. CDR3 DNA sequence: TGTGCCAGCAGCTCCACGGAGTATGAGCAGTACTTC. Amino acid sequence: CASSSTEYEQYF. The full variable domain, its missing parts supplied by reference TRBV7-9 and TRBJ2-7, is DTGVSQNPRHKITKRGQNVTFRCDPISEHNRLYWYRQTLGQGPEFLTYFQNEAQLEKSRLLSDRFSAERPKGSFSTLEIQRTEQGDSAMYLCASSSTEYEQYFGPGTRLTVT.

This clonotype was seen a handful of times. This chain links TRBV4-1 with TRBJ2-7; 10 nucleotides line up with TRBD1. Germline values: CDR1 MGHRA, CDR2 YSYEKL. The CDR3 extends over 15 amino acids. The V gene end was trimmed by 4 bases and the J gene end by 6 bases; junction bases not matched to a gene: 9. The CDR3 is CASSPRGTGAGEQYF. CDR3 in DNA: TGCGCCAGCAGCCCGAGGGGGACAGGGGCAGGCGAGCAGTACTTC.

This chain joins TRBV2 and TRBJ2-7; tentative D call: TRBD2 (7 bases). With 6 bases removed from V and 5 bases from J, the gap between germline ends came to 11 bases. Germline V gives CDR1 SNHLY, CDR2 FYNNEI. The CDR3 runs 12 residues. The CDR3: CASSRGADEQYF. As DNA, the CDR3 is TGTGCCAGCAGCCGGGGGGCAGACGAGCAGTACTTC.

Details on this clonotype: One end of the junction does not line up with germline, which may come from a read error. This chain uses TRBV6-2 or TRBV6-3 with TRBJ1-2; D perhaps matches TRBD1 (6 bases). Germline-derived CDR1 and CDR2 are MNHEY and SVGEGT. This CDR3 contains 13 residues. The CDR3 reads CAGRGQPAEGYTF. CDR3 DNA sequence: TGTGCCGGCAGAGGACAGCCGGCGGAGGGCTACACCTTC.

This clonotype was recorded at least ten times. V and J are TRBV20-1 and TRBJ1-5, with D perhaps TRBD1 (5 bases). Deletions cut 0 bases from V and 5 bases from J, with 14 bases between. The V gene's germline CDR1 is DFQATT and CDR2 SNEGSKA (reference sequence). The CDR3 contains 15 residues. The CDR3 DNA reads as TGCAGTGCTAGAGATCCGAAGAAAGGGGATCAGCCCCAGCATTTT. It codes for CSARDPKKGDQPQHF.

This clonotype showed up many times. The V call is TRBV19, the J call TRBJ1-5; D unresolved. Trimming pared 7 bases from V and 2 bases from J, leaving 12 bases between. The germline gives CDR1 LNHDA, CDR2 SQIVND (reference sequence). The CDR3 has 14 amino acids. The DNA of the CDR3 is TGTGCCAGTAAGTTGGTGGGTGGCAATCAGCCCCAGCATTTT. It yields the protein CASKLVGGNQPQHF.

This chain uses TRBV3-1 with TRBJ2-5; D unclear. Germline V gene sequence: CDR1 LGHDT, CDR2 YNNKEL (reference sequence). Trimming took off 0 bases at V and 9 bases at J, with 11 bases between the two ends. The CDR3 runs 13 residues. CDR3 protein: CASSQDLRVAQYF. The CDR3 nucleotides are TGTGCCAGCAGCCAAGATCTACGGGTGGCCCAGTACTTC.

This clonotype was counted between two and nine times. CDR3 nucleotide sequence: TGTGCCAGCAGTTGGGCGACTGCTGAGCACCTCCACTTT. Protein sequence: CASSWATAEHLHF. The chain has TRBV6-5 and TRBJ1-6; no clear D gene. V lost 4 bases, J lost 15 bases, and 16 bases lay in between. Germline V CDR1 and CDR2: MNHEY, SVGAGI. CDR3 length equals 13 residues.

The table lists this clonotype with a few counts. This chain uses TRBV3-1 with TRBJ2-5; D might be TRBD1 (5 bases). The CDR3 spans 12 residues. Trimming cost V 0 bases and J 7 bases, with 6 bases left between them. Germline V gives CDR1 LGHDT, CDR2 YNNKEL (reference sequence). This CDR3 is CASSQDTGTQYF. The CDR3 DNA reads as TGTGCCAGCAGCCAAGATACAGGGACCCAGTACTTC.

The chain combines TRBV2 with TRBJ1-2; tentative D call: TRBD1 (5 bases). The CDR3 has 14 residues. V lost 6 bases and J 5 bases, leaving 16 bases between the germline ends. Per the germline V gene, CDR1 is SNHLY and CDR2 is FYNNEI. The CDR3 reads CASSEGRLGYGYTF. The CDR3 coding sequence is TGTGCCAGCAGCGAGGGACGTTTGGGTTATGGCTACACCTTC.

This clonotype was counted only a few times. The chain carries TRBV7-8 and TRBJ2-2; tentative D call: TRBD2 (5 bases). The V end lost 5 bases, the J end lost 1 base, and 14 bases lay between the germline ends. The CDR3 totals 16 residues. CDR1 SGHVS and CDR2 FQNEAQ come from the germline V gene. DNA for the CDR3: TGTGCCAGCAGCCGGGAACCCGAGAGGAACACCGGGGAGCTGTTTTTT. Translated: CASSREPERNTGELFF.

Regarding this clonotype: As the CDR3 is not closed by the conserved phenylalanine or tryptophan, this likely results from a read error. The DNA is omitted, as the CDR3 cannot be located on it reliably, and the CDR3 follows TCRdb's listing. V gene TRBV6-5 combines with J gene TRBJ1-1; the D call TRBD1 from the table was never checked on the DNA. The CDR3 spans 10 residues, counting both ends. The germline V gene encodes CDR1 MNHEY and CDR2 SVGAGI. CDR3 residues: CASGRTGNFY.

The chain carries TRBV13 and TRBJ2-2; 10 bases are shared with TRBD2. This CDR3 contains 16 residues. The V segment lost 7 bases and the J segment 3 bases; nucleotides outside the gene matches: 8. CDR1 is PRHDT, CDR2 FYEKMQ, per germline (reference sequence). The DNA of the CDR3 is TGTGCCAGCAAACAAGCGGGAGGGCCGCACACCGGGGAGCTGTTTTTT. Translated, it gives CASKQAGGPHTGELFF.

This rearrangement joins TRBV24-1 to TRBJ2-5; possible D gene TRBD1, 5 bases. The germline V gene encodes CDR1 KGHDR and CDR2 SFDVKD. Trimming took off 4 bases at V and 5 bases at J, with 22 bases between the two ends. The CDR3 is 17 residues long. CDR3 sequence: CATSDFRLGVTGETQYF. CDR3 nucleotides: TGTGCCACCAGTGACTTCAGGTTAGGGGTCACCGGGGAGACCCAGTACTTC.

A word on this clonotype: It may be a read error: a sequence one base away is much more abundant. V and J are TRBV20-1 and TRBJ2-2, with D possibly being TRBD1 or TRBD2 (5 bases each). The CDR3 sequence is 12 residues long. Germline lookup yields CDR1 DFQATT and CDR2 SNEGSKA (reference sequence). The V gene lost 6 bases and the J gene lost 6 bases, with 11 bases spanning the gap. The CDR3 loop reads CSAGPPPGELFF. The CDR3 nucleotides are TGCAGTGCGGGACCACCACCCGGGGAGCTGTTTTTT.

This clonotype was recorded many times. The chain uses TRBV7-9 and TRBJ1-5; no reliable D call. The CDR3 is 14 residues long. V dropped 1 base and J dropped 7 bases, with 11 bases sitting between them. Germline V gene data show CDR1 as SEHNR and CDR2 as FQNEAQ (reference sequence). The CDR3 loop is CASSLGTESQPQHF. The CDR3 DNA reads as TGTGCCAGCAGCTTAGGGACGGAATCACAGCCCCAGCATTTT.